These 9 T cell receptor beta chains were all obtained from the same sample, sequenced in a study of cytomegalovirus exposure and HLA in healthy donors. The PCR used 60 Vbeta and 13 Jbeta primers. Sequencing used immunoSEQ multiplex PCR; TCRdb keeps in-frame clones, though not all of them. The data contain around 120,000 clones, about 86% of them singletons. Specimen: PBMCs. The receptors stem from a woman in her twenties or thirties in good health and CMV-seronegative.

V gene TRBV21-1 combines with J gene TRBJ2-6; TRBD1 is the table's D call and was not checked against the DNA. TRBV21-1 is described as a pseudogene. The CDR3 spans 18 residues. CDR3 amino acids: CASSKRDLRGRGANVLTF. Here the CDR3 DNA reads TGTGCCAGCAGCAAAAGGGACCTCAGGGGGCGGGGGGCCAACGTCCTGACTTTC.

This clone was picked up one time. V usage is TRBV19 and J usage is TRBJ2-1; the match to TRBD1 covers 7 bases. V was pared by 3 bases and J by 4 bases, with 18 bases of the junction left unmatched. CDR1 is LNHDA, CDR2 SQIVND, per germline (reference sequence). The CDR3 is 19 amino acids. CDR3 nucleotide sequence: TGTGCCAGTAGTATGACAGGGACACAATCAAGGACCCTTTACAATGAGCAGTTCTTC. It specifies CASSMTGTQSRTLYNEQFF.

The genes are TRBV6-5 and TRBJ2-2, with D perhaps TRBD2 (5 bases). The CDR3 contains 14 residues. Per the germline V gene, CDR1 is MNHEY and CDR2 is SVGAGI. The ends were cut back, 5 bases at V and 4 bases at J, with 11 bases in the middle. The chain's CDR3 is CASSHGLSTGELFF. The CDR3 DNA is TGTGCCAGCAGTCATGGACTCAGCACCGGGGAGCTGTTTTTT.

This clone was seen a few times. DNA of the CDR3: TGCGCCAGCAGCCAAGATTTGGCGGGAGGCTCAGATACGCAGTATTTT. Translation gives CASSQDLAGGSDTQYF. J is TRBJ2-3 and V is TRBV4-3; the match to TRBD2 covers 8 bases. V dropped 0 bases and J dropped 4; count of bases not matched to a gene: 6. The CDR3 contains 16 residues. CDR1 and CDR2 (germline): LGHNA, YSLEER.

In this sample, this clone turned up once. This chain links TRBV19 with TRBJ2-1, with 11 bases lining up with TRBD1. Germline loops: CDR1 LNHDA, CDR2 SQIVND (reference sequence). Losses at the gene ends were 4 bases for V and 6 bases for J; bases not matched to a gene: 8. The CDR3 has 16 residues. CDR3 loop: CASSTLPGQGGNEQFF. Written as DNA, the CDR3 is TGTGCCAGTAGTACCCTACCGGGACAGGGGGGCAATGAGCAGTTCTTC.

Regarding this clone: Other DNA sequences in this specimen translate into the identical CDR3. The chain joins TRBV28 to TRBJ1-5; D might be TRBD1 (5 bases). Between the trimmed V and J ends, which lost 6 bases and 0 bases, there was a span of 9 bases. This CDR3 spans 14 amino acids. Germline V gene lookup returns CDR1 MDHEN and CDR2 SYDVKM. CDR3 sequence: CASSSGYSNQPQHF. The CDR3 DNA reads TGTGCCAGCAGCTCAGGGTATAGCAATCAGCCCCAGCATTTT.

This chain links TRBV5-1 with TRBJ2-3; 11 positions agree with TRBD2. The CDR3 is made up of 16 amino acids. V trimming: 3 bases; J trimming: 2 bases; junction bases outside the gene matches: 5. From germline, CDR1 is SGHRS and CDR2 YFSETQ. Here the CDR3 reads CASSSGTSGTTDTQYF. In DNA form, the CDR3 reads TGCGCCAGCAGCTCCGGGACTAGCGGAACCACAGATACGCAGTATTTT. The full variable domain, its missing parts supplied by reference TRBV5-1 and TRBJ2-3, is KAGVTQTPRYLIKTRGQQVTLSCSPISGHRSVSWYQQTPGQGLQFLFEYFSETQRNKGNFPGRFSGRQFSNSRSEMNVSTLELGDSALYLCASSSGTSGTTDTQYFGPGTRLTVL.

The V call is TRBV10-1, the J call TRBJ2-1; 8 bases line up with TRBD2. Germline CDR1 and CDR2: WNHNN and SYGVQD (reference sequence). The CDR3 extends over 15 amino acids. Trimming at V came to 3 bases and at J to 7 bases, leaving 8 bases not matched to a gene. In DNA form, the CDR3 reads TGCGCCAGCAGTGACTCTAGGACTAGCATTAATGAGCAGTTCTTC. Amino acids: CASSDSRTSINEQFF.

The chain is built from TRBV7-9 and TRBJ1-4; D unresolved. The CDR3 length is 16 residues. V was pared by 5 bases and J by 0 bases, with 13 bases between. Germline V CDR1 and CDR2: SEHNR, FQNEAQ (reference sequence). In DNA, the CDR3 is TGTGCCAGCAGCCTAGGCAACAGAGCAACTAATGAAAAACTGTTTTTT. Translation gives CASSLGNRATNEKLFF.